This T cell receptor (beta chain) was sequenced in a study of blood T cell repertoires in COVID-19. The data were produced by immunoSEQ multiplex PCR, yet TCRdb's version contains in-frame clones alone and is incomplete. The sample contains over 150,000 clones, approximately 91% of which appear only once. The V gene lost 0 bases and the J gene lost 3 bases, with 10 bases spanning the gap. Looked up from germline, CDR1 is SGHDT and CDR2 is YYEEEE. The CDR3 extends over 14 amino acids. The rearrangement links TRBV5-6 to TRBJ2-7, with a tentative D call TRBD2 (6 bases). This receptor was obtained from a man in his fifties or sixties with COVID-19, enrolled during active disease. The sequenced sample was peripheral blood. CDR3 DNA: TGTGCCAGCAGCTTGGCCGGACTAAACTACGAGCAGTACTTC. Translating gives CASSLAGLNYEQYF.